This entry lists 8 T cell receptor beta chains sequenced from one sample in a study of cytomegalovirus exposure and HLA in healthy donors. Amplification used 60 Vbeta primers and 13 Jbeta primers. Here immunoSEQ multiplex PCR was the method, and the copy in TCRdb shows in-frame clones only, minus some. The repertoire consists of fewer than 200,000 clones, with 82% occurring once and the leading ten covering roughly 1.5%. The specimen was PBMCs. The receptors were sampled from a male donor in good health and CMV-seronegative.

The chain uses TRBV6-5 and TRBJ1-2, with D possibly matching TRBD1 (6 bases). The V end lost 0 bases, the J end lost 8 bases, and 10 bases lay between the germline ends. There are 13 residues in the CDR3. Per the germline V gene, CDR1 is MNHEY and CDR2 is SVGAGI. The CDR3 region is CASSYSDRGGYTF. The DNA for the CDR3 is TGTGCCAGCAGTTACTCGGACAGAGGGGGCTACACCTTC.

The genes are TRBV5-6 and TRBJ2-7; D not resolved. CDR3 size: 12 residues. V shed 4 bases and J shed 4 bases, with 9 bases lying between them. Germline CDR1 is SGHDT and CDR2 is YYEEEE. This CDR3 reads CASSGSRYEQYF. CDR3 nucleotides: TGTGCCAGCAGCGGGTCGAGGTACGAGCAGTACTTC. The entire variable domain, with the rest obtained from reference TRBV5-6 and TRBJ2-7, is as follows: DAGVTQSPTHLIKTRGQQVTLRCSPKSGHDTVSWYQQALGQGPQFIFQYYEEEERQRGNFPDRFSGHQFPNYSSELNVNALLLGDSALYLCASSGSRYEQYFGPGTRLTVT.

The chain recombines TRBV7-8 with TRBJ2-2, with 11 bases matching TRBD1. This CDR3 has 14 residues. V lost 4 bases and J lost 6; bases outside the gene matches: 1. Per germline, CDR1 SGHVS and CDR2 FQNEAQ. The CDR3 nucleotides read TGTGCCAGCAGCTGGGGACAGGGGGCCGGGGAGCTGTTTTTT. It encodes CASSWGQGAGELFF. Based on the CDR3 plus reference TRBV7-8 and TRBJ2-2, the full variable domain is GAGVSQSPRYKVAKRGQDVALRCDPISGHVSLFWYQQALGQGPEFLTYFQNEAQLDKSGLPSDRFFAERPEGSVSTLKIQRTQQEDSAVYLCASSWGQGAGELFFGEGSRLTVL.

The table lists this clone with a count of one. The same CDR3 is also encoded by other DNA sequences in this sample. The CDR3 sequence is CASSQGQIYGYTF. CDR3 sequence (DNA): TGTGCCAGCAGCCAAGGACAGATCTATGGCTACACCTTC. J is TRBJ1-2 and V is TRBV14; D might be TRBD1 (5 bases). Germline V gene lookup returns CDR1 SGHDN and CDR2 FVKESK. This CDR3 has 13 amino acids. Trimming stripped 1 base from V and 4 bases from J, with 7 bases between.

This chain connects TRBV7-9 to TRBJ2-7; a weak D match, TRBD1 (5 bases). There are 16 residues in the CDR3. The V and J ends lost 1 base and 3 bases respectively, with 16 bases between them. CDR1 is SEHNR and CDR2 is FQNEAQ in the germline V gene (reference sequence). This chain's CDR3 is CASSLVGAAVYYEQYF. The CDR3 DNA reads as TGTGCCAGCAGCTTAGTTGGGGCCGCTGTTTACTACGAGCAGTACTTC.

The CDR3 spells CASSFPGQGLQPQHF. The CDR3 nucleotides read TGTGCCAGTAGTTTCCCCGGACAGGGTCTTCAGCCCCAGCATTTT. The chain combines TRBV19 with TRBJ1-5, with TRBD1 matching 8 bases. The junction had 9 bases not matched to a gene; V was cut back by 5 bases and J by 6 bases. This CDR3 has 15 residues. Germline CDR1 and CDR2: LNHDA and SQIVND (reference sequence).

The CDR3 here is CASRGDWGRLQPQHF. The CDR3 nucleotides are TGTGCCAGCAGGGGGGATTGGGGGCGATTACAGCCCCAGCATTTT. The chain employs TRBV2 and TRBJ1-5; a possible D gene is TRBD1 (6 bases). This CDR3 has 15 amino acids. Trimming shortened V by 6 bases and J by 7 bases, and 19 bases separated the two germline ends. Germline V gene data show CDR1 as SNHLY and CDR2 as FYNNEI.

The V call is TRBV15, the J call TRBJ2-1, with 7 bases lining up with TRBD2. Germline V CDR1 and CDR2: LNHNV, YYDKDF (reference sequence). The CDR3 contains 14 residues. Trimming cost V 8 bases and J 9 bases; bases outside gene matches: 13. The CDR3 reads CATAGAGNNLEQFF. CDR3 DNA: TGTGCCACCGCAGGAGCGGGAAACAATCTTGAGCAGTTCTTC. Looking up the rest from reference TRBV15 and TRBJ2-1 gives the full variable domain: DAMVIQNPRYQVTQFGKPVTLSCSQTLNHNVMYWYQQKSSQAPKLLFHYYDKDFNNEADTPDNFQSRRPNTSFCFLDIRSPGLGDTAMYLCATAGAGNNLEQFFGPGTRLTVL.